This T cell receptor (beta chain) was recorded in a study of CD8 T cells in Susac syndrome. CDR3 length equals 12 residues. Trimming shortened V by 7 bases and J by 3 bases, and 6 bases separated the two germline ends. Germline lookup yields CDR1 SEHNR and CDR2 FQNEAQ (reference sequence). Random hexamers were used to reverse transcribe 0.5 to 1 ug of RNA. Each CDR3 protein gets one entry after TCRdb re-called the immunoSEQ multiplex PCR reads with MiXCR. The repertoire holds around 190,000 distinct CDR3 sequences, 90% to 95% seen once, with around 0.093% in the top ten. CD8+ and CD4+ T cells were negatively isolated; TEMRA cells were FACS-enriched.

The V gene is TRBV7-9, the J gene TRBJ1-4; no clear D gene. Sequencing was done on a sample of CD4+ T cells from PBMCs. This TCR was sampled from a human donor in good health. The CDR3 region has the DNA TGTGCCAGCACGTGGTCTAATGAAAAACTGTTTTTT. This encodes CASTWSNEKLFF.